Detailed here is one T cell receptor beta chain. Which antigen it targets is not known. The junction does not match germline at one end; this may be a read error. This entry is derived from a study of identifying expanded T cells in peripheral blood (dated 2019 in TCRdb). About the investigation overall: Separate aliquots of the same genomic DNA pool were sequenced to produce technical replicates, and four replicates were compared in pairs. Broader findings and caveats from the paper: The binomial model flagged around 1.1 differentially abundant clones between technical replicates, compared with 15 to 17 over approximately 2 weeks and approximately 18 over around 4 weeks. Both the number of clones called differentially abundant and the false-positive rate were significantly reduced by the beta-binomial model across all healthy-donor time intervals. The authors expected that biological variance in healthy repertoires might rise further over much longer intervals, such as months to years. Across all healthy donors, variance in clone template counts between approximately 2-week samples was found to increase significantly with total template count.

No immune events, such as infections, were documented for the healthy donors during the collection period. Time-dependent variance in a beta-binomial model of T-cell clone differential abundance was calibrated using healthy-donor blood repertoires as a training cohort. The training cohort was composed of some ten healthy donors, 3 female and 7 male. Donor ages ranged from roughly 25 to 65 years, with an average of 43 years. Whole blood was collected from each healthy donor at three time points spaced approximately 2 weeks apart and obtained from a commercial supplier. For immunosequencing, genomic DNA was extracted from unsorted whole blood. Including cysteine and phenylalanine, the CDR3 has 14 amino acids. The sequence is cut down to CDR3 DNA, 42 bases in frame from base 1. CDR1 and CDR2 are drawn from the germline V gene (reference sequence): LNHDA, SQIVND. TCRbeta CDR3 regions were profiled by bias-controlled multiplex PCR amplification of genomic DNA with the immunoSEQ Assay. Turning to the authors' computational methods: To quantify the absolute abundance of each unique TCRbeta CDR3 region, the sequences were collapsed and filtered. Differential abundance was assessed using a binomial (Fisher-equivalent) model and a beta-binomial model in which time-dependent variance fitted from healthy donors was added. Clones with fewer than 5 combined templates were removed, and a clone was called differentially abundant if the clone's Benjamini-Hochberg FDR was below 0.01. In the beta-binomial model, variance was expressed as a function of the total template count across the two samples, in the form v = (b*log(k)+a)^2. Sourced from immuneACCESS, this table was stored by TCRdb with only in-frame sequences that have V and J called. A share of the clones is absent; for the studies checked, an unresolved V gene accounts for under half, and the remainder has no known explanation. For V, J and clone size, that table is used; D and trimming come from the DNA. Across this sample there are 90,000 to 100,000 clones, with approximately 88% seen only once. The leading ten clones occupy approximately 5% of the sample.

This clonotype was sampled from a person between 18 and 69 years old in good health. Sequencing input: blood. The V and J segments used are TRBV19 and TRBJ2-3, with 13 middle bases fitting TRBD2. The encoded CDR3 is CASSILLAGGLVHF. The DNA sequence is TGTGCCAGTAGTATTTTACTAGCGGGAGGGCTTGTTCATTTT.